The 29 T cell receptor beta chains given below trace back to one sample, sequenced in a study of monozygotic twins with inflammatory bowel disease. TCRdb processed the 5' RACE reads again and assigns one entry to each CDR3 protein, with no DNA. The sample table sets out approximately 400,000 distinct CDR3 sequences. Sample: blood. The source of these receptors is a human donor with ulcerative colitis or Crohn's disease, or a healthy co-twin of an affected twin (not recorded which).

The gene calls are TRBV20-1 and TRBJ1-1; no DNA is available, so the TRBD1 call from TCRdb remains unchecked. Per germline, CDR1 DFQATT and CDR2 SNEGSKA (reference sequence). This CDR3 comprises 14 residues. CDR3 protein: CSANRGSGYTEAFF.

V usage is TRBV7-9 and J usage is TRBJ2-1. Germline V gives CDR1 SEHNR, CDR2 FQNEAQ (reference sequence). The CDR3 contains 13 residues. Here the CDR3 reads CASSLAPTGEQFF.

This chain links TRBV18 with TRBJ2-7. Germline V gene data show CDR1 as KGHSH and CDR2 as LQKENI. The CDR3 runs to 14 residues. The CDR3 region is CASSPTFPSYEQYF.

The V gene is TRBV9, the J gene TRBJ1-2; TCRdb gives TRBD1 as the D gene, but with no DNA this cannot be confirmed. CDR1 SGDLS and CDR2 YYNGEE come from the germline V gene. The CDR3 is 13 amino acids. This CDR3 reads CASSVTGVKGYTF.

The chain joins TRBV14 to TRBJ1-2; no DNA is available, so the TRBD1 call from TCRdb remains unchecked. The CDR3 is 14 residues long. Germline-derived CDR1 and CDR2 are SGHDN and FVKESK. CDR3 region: CAITLRAGLYGYTF.

The CDR3 here is CASSQAPRANYGYTF. The chain couples TRBV14 to TRBJ1-2; TCRdb proposes TRBD1, but this gene call is untestable without DNA. CDR3 length: 15 amino acids. Looked up from germline, CDR1 is SGHDN and CDR2 is FVKESK.

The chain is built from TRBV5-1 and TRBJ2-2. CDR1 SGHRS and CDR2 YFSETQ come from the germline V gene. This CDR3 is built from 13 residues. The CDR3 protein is CASSSSVAGELFF.

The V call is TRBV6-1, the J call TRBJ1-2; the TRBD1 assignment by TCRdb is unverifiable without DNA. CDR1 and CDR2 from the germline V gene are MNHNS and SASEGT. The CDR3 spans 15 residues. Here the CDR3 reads CASSEGGRVSYGYTF.

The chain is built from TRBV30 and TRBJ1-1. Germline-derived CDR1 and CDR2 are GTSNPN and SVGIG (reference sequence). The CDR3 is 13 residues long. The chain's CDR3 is CACSKEGNTEAFF. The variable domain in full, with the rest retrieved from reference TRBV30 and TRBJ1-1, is SQTIHQWPATLVQPVGSPLSLECTVEGTSNPNLYWYRQAAGRGLQLLFYSVGIGQISSEVPQNLSASRPQDRQFILSSKKLLLSDSGFYLCACSKEGNTEAFFGQGTRLTVV.

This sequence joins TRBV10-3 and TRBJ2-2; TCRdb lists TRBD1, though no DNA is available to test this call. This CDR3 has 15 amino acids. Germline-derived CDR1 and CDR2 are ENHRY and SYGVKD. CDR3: CAIASDRAGTGELFF.

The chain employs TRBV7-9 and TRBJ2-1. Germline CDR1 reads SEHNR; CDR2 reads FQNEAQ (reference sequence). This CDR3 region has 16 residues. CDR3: CASSLSGTTRGNEQFF.

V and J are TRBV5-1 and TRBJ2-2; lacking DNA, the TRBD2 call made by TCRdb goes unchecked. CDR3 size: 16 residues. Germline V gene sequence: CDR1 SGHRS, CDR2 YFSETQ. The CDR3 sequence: CASSGGLAGATGELFF.

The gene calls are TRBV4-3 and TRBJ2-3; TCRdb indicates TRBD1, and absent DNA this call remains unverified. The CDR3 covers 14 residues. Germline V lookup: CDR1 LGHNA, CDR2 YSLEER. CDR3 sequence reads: CASSQAGDPDTQYF.

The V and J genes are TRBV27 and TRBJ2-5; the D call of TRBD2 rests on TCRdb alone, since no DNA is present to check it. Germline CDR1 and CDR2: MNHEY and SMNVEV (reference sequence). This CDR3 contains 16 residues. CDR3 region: CASSQGASGPQETQYF.

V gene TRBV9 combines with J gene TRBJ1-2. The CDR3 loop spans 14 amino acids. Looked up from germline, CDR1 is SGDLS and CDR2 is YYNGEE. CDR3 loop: CASSVAGWDYGYTF.

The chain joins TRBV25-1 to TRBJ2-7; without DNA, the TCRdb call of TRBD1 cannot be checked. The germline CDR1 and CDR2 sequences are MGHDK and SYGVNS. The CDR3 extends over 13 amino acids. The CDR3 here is CASTTGALYEQYF.

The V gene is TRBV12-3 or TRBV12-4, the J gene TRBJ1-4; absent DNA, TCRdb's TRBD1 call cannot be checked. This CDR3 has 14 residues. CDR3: CASSLAPGGEKLFF.

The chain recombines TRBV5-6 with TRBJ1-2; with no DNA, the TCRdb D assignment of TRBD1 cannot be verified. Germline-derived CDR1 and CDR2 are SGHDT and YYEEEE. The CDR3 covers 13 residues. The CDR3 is CASSADRAGGYTF.

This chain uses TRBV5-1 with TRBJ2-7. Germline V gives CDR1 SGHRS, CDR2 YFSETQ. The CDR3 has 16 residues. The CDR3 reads CASSGEAANVGREQYF. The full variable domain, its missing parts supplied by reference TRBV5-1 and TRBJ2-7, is KAGVTQTPRYLIKTRGQQVTLSCSPISGHRSVSWYQQTPGQGLQFLFEYFSETQRNKGNFPGRFSGRQFSNSRSEMNVSTLELGDSALYLCASSGEAANVGREQYFGPGTRLTVT.

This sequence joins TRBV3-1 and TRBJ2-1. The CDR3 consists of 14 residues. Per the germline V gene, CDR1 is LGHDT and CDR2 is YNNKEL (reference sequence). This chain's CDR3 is CASSQGAGASNRFF.

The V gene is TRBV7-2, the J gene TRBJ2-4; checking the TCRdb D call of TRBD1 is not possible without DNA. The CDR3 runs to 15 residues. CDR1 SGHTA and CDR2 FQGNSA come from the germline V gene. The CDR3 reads CASSLGTGGKNIQYF.

The CDR3 loop is CASNRDIQETQYF. The V call is TRBV12-3 or TRBV12-4, the J call TRBJ2-5; the TCRdb D gene call, TRBD1, has no DNA to confirm it. The CDR3 sequence is 13 residues long.

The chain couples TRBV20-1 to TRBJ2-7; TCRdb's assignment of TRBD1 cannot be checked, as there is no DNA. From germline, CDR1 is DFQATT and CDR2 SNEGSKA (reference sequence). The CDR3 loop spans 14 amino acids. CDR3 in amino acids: CSARAWDRTYEQYF.

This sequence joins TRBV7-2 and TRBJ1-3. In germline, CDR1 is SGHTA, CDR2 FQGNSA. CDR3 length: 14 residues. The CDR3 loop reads CASSLDGSGNTIYF.

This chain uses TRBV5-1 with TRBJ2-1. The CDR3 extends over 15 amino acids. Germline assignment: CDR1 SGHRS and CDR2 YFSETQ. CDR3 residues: CASRAEASSYNEQFF.

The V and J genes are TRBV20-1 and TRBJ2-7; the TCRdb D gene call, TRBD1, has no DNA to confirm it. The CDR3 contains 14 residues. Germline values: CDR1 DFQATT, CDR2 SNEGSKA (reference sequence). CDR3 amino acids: CSAGTWGVGYEQYF.

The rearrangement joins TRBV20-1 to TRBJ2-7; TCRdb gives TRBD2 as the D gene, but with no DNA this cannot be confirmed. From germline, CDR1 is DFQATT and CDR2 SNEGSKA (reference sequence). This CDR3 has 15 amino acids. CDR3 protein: CSASPLAGSGNEQYF.

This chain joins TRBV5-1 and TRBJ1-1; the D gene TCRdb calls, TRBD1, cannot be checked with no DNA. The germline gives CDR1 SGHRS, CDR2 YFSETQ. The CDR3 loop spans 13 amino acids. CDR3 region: CASRLEGGTEAFF.

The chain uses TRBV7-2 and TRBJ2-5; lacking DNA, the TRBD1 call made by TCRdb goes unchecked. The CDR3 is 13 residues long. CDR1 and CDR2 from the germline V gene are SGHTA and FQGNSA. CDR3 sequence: CASIGPGEETQYF. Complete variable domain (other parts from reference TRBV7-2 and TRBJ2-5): GAGVSQSPSNKVTEKGKDVELRCDPISGHTALYWYRQSLGQGLEFLIYFQGNSAPDKSGLPSDRFSAERTGGSVSTLTIQRTQQEDSAVYLCASIGPGEETQYFGPGTRLLVL.